The T cell receptor beta chain described here comes from a study of shared clonotypes between healthy human individuals. Study-wide points: The study found 4.5% to 5% of naive CD4 clonotypes shared across a few donors. Across subsets, estimated richness was generally greater for naive than for memory populations.

Regarding this clone: Its matching antigen is unknown.

This CDR3 has 15 residues. Germline-derived CDR1 and CDR2 are SGHDT and YYEEEE. V lost 6 bases to trimming and J lost 5 bases, with 21 bases between them. Clones were read by immunoSEQ multiplex PCR, and TCRdb kept only the in-frame ones, dropping some. Of roughly 680,000 clones listed, about two thirds were seen once; the top ten hold under 2%. The source of this sequence is a woman aged 25-40 years in good health. The sequenced sample was memory CD4+ T cells sorted from blood. Subset noted: CD45RA-negative fraction. The V and J genes are TRBV5-6 and TRBJ2-7; TRBD1 might be the D (5 bases). The DNA of the CDR3 is TGTGCCAGCATCTCGCTCGACAGACTCCCCAACGAGCAGTACTTC. Its translation is CASISLDRLPNEQYF.